This is a list of T cell receptor beta chains from one sample in a study of T cell changes during pregnancy in multiple sclerosis. Method: immunoSEQ multiplex PCR; TCRdb's copy keeps in-frame clones and lacks some. The table lists some 40,000 clones, around 92% of them singletons. Here the sequenced sample was CD4+ T cells from peripheral blood mononuclear cells, taken in the third trimester of pregnancy. The receptors were sampled from a female donor with multiple sclerosis, enrolled in a pregnancy study. Each CDR3 is given with its conserved first and last residue. Fields, in order: V gene, D gene, clone size, J gene, CDR3 DNA, CDR3 protein. A D gene is named only where the DNA matches it firmly. The size entry is marked missing in some rows and otherwise reads once, few, many or a size class.

v_gene: TRBV5-1; d_gene: TRBD2; abundance: -; j_gene: TRBJ2-5; CDR3nt: TGCGCCAGCAGCTTGGCCGGACTAGTCCAAGAGACCCAGTACTTC; CDR3aa: CASSLAGLVQETQYF
v_gene: TRBV5-6; d_gene: TRBD2; abundance: -; j_gene: TRBJ2-1; CDR3nt: TGTGCCAGCAGCTTGGCCGGACTAGCGTTTTCATACAATGAGCAGTTCTTC; CDR3aa: CASSLAGLAFSYNEQFF
v_gene: TRBV11-2; d_gene: TRBD2; abundance: -; j_gene: TRBJ2-4; CDR3nt: TGTGCCAGCAGCACTAGCGGGGTAGCCAAAAACATTCAGTACTTC; CDR3aa: CASSTSGVAKNIQYF
v_gene: TRBV2; d_gene: -; abundance: -; j_gene: TRBJ1-2; CDR3nt: TGTGCCAGCACCCCAGGCGCCTATGGCTACACCTTC; CDR3aa: CASTPGAYGYTF
v_gene: TRBV19; d_gene: -; abundance: -; j_gene: TRBJ1-5; CDR3nt: TGTGCCAGTAGTATACTCCTCGAGCGGCTGAGGGAGCCCCAGCATTTT; CDR3aa: CASSILLERLREPQHF
v_gene: TRBV5-5; d_gene: -; abundance: -; j_gene: TRBJ2-7; CDR3nt: TGTGCCAGCAGCTTGCCCCCGAGGTCCTACGAGCAGTACTTC; CDR3aa: CASSLPPRSYEQYF
v_gene: TRBV9; d_gene: -; abundance: -; j_gene: TRBJ2-5; CDR3nt: TGTGCCAGCAGCGTAGCAGGGGCAGGGGAGACCCAGTACTTC; CDR3aa: CASSVAGAGETQYF
v_gene: TRBV30; d_gene: -; abundance: -; j_gene: TRBJ2-3; CDR3nt: TGTGCCGTGGGAGTCTCTAGCACAGATACGCAGTATTTT; CDR3aa: CAVGVSSTDTQYF
v_gene: TRBV7-2; d_gene: -; abundance: -; j_gene: TRBJ2-1; CDR3nt: TGTGCCAGCAGCTTAGCCACGAGCTCCTACAATGAGCAGTTCTTC; CDR3aa: CASSLATSSYNEQFF
v_gene: TRBV10-3; d_gene: -; abundance: -; j_gene: TRBJ1-1; CDR3nt: TGTGCCATCAGTGATATAGAGGACACTGAAGCTTTCTTT; CDR3aa: CAISDIEDTEAFF
v_gene: TRBV30; d_gene: -; abundance: -; j_gene: TRBJ1-2; CDR3nt: TGTGCCTGGAATGTAAGGGGGAGCAGTGGCTACACCTTC; CDR3aa: CAWNVRGSSGYTF
v_gene: TRBV30; d_gene: -; abundance: -; j_gene: TRBJ2-4; CDR3nt: TGTGCCTGGCAAGAAGGCGCGGACATTCAGTACTTC; CDR3aa: CAWQEGADIQYF
v_gene: TRBV27; d_gene: TRBD2; abundance: -; j_gene: TRBJ2-1; CDR3nt: TGTGCCAGCGCCCCACTAGCGGGAATGAGAAATGAGCAGTTCTTC; CDR3aa: CASAPLAGMRNEQFF
v_gene: TRBV7-2; d_gene: -; abundance: -; j_gene: TRBJ2-6; CDR3nt: TGTGCCAGCAGCTTAGGAGGCGGGGCCAACGTCCTGACTTTC; CDR3aa: CASSLGGGANVLTF
v_gene: TRBV6-6; d_gene: -; abundance: -; j_gene: TRBJ2-7; CDR3nt: TGTGCCAGCAGCCGACAGGCCTCCTACGAGCAGTACTTC; CDR3aa: CASSRQASYEQYF
v_gene: TRBV18; d_gene: TRBD2; abundance: -; j_gene: TRBJ2-1; CDR3nt: TGTGCCAGCTCCCTCGGGACTAGCGGGACGGGGAATGAGCAGTTCTTC; CDR3aa: CASSLGTSGTGNEQFF
v_gene: TRBV29-1; d_gene: TRBD1; abundance: few; j_gene: TRBJ1-1; CDR3nt: TGCAGCGCCAGACAGGGGAACACTGAAGCTTTCTTT; CDR3aa: CSARQGNTEAFF
v_gene: TRBV6-5; d_gene: TRBD2; abundance: -; j_gene: TRBJ2-7; CDR3nt: TGTGCCAGCAGTTACTCCGGGACTAACCTTTTCTTC; CDR3aa: CASSYSGTNLFF
v_gene: TRBV5-1; d_gene: -; abundance: -; j_gene: TRBJ2-7; CDR3nt: TGCGCCAGCAGCTTGGAGACAGGCTCCCCCCCCGAGCAGTACTTC; CDR3aa: CASSLETGSPPEQYF
v_gene: TRBV19; d_gene: -; abundance: -; j_gene: TRBJ1-1; CDR3nt: TGTGCCAGTAGTATTGAGAGAAGCACTGAAGCTTTCTTT; CDR3aa: CASSIERSTEAFF
v_gene: TRBV10-3; d_gene: -; abundance: -; j_gene: TRBJ1-1; CDR3nt: TGTGCCATCAGTCGGGGTGTCAACACTGAAGCTTTCTTT; CDR3aa: CAISRGVNTEAFF
v_gene: TRBV6-1; d_gene: TRBD1; abundance: -; j_gene: TRBJ2-7; CDR3nt: TGTGCCAGCAGAGAGGACAGGGGTGGCTTATACGAGCAGTACTTC; CDR3aa: CASREDRGGLYEQYF
v_gene: TRBV5-1; d_gene: -; abundance: -; j_gene: TRBJ2-1; CDR3nt: TGCGCCAGCACCTTAGCGGAGCCCTACAATGAGCAGTTCTTC; CDR3aa: CASTLAEPYNEQFF
v_gene: TRBV10-3; d_gene: TRBD1; abundance: -; j_gene: TRBJ1-5; CDR3nt: TGTGCCATCAATACAGGGGGGTTCAATCAGCCCCAGCATTTT; CDR3aa: CAINTGGFNQPQHF
v_gene: TRBV4-1; d_gene: -; abundance: -; j_gene: TRBJ2-7; CDR3nt: TGCGCCAGCAGCCAAGATAATAGCGAATACTCCTACGAGCAGTACTTC; CDR3aa: CASSQDNSEYSYEQYF
v_gene: TRBV4-3; d_gene: -; abundance: -; j_gene: TRBJ2-3; CDR3nt: TGCGCCAGCAGCCAAGACGGTACTACAGATACGCAGTATTTT; CDR3aa: CASSQDGTTDTQYF
v_gene: TRBV14; d_gene: -; abundance: -; j_gene: TRBJ2-2; CDR3nt: TGTGCCAGCAGCCAAGATCGGCTAGTCGGGGAGCTGTTTTTT; CDR3aa: CASSQDRLVGELFF
v_gene: TRBV28; d_gene: -; abundance: -; j_gene: TRBJ1-2; CDR3nt: TGTGCCAGCAGTCCCTTGACAGCGCAGGCCACCTTC; CDR3aa: CASSPLTAQATF
v_gene: TRBV18; d_gene: TRBD2; abundance: -; j_gene: TRBJ2-3; CDR3nt: TGTGCCAGCTCCCCCCGCACCACTGGAGTGACTAGCGGGAAGGCAGATACGCAGTATTTT; CDR3aa: CASSPRTTGVTSGKADTQYF
v_gene: TRBV28; d_gene: -; abundance: once; j_gene: TRBJ2-7; CDR3nt: TGTGCCAGCACCTCGCGTTCCTACGAGCAGTACTTC; CDR3aa: CASTSRSYEQYF
v_gene: TRBV7-8; d_gene: -; abundance: -; j_gene: TRBJ2-3; CDR3nt: TGTGCCAGCAACAACTACGACACAGATACGCAGTATTTT; CDR3aa: CASNNYDTDTQYF
v_gene: TRBV6-1; d_gene: -; abundance: once; j_gene: TRBJ2-3; CDR3nt: TGTGCCAGCAGTGTACTTAGCGGTTCTAGCACAGATACGCAGTATTTT; CDR3aa: CASSVLSGSSTDTQYF
v_gene: TRBV2; d_gene: -; abundance: -; j_gene: TRBJ2-1; CDR3nt: TGTGCCAGCAGTGTTGCGGGCAGCTCCTACAATGAGCAGTTCTTC; CDR3aa: CASSVAGSSYNEQFF
v_gene: TRBV5-5; d_gene: TRBD2; abundance: once; j_gene: TRBJ2-1; CDR3nt: TGTGCCAGCAGCTTGTGGCTAGCGGCTACCTACAATGAGCAGTTCTTC; CDR3aa: CASSLWLAATYNEQFF
v_gene: TRBV7-2; d_gene: -; abundance: -; j_gene: TRBJ1-4; CDR3nt: TGTGCCAGCAGCTTCCCAGGTGGGAAACTGTTTTTT; CDR3aa: CASSFPGGKLFF
v_gene: TRBV5-6; d_gene: -; abundance: -; j_gene: TRBJ1-5; CDR3nt: TGTGCCAGCAGCTTTGGAAAGGGGGTGATTGGTCAGCCCCAGCATTTT; CDR3aa: CASSFGKGVIGQPQHF
v_gene: TRBV10-3; d_gene: -; abundance: -; j_gene: TRBJ2-1; CDR3nt: TGTGCCATCAGTGAGTCAGGCGGGAAGGGTTCCTACAATGAGCAGTTCTTC; CDR3aa: CAISESGGKGSYNEQFF
v_gene: TRBV9; d_gene: TRBD1; abundance: -; j_gene: TRBJ2-5; CDR3nt: TGTGCCAGCAGCGTAGGGGTAGGGGGCTTCGGGGAGACCCAGTACTTC; CDR3aa: CASSVGVGGFGETQYF
v_gene: TRBV10-3; d_gene: -; abundance: -; j_gene: TRBJ1-1; CDR3nt: TGTGCCGCCGGACAGCCGAACACTGAAGCTTTCTTT; CDR3aa: CAAGQPNTEAFF
v_gene: TRBV5-1; d_gene: -; abundance: -; j_gene: TRBJ2-3; CDR3nt: TGCGCCAGCAATACCGGGATAAACACAGATACGCAGTATTTT; CDR3aa: CASNTGINTDTQYF
v_gene: TRBV2; d_gene: -; abundance: once; j_gene: TRBJ2-7; CDR3nt: TGTGCCAGCAGTGTTCCAGTTTACGAGCAGTACTTC; CDR3aa: CASSVPVYEQYF
v_gene: TRBV4-1; d_gene: -; abundance: -; j_gene: TRBJ2-7; CDR3nt: TGCGCCAGCAGCCAAGATCGGAGGCCTTTCTACGAGCAGTACTTC; CDR3aa: CASSQDRRPFYEQYF
v_gene: TRBV27; d_gene: -; abundance: -; j_gene: TRBJ2-3; CDR3nt: TGTGCCAGCAAGAATTCAGGGGCAGATACGCAGTATTTT; CDR3aa: CASKNSGADTQYF
v_gene: TRBV27; d_gene: -; abundance: -; j_gene: TRBJ1-2; CDR3nt: TGTGCCAGCAGTTTTTCAATAGCTAACTATGGCTACACCTTC; CDR3aa: CASSFSIANYGYTF
v_gene: TRBV10-3; d_gene: TRBD1; abundance: -; j_gene: TRBJ2-1; CDR3nt: TGTGCCATCAGCAAGACAGGGGACAATGAGCAGTTCTTC; CDR3aa: CAISKTGDNEQFF
v_gene: TRBV28; d_gene: -; abundance: -; j_gene: TRBJ2-7; CDR3nt: TGTGCCAGCAATAAAGGGGGAATTGGGAACTACGAGCAGTACTTC; CDR3aa: CASNKGGIGNYEQYF
v_gene: TRBV5-1; d_gene: TRBD2; abundance: -; j_gene: TRBJ2-7; CDR3nt: TGCGCCAGCAGATTGAACCTCCAGGGACTATACTACGAGCAGTACTTC; CDR3aa: CASRLNLQGLYYEQYF
v_gene: TRBV6-1; d_gene: -; abundance: -; j_gene: TRBJ2-5; CDR3nt: TGTGCCAGCGATAACCGGGGAGTTGTCGCCGAGACCCAGTACTTC; CDR3aa: CASDNRGVVAETQYF